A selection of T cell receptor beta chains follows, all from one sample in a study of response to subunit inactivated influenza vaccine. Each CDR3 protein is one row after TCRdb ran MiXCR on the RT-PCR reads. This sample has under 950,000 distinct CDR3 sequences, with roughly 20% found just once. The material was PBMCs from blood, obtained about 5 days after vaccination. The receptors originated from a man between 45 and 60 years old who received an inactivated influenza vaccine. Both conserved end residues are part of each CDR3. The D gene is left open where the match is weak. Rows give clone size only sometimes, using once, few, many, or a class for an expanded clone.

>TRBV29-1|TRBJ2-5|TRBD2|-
TGCAGCGTAAAATCCGGGACTAGCTCACGAAAGACCCAGTACTTC
CSVKSGTSSRKTQYF
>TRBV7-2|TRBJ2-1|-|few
TGTGCCAGCAGCCCAACCCCGTGGACTTACAATGAGCAGTTCTTC
CASSPTPWTYNEQFF
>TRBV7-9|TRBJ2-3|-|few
TGTGCCAGCAGCCAACTGGTCACAGATACGCAGTATTTT
CASSQLVTDTQYF
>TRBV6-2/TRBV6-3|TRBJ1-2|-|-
TGTGCCAGCAACCAAGACGGAACCTATGGCTACACCTTC
CASNQDGTYGYTF
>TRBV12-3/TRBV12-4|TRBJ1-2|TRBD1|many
TGTGCCAGCAGGGACAGGGTCAGGGGCTACACCTTC
CASRDRVRGYTF
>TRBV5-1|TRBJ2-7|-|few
TGCGCCAGCAGTCCGATCGGGGGCGGAACCTACGAGCAGTACTTC
CASSPIGGGTYEQYF
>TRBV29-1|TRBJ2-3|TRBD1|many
TGCAGCGTTGAGGGACAGAGAAGAGATACGCAGTATTTT
CSVEGQRRDTQYF
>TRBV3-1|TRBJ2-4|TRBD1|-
TGTGCCAGCAGCTTACGGACAGGGCGAAATCAAAACATTCAGTACTTC
CASSLRTGRNQNIQYF
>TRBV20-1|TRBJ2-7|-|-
TGCAGTGCTAGCAACCTGGGTAGCGAGCAGTACTTC
CSASNLGSEQYF
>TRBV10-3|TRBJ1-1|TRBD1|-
TGTGCCATCAGTGAGTGGTTGACAGGGGGCCTGAACACTGAAGCTTTCTTT
CAISEWLTGGLNTEAFF
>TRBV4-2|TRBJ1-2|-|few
TGTGCCAGCAGCCAAGATCGAGGGGAGGGGAACTATGGCTACACCTTC
CASSQDRGEGNYGYTF
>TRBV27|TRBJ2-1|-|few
TGTGCCAGCAGTTTCCGGGACGGCTCCTACAATGAGCAGTTCTTC
CASSFRDGSYNEQFF
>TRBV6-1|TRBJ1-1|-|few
TGTGCCAGCAGTATCACAGAGAACACTGAAGCTTTCTTT
CASSITENTEAFF
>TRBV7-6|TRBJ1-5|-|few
TGTGCCAGCAGCTTAGGGGCAGGGGCGGATCAGCCCCAGCATTTT
CASSLGAGADQPQHF